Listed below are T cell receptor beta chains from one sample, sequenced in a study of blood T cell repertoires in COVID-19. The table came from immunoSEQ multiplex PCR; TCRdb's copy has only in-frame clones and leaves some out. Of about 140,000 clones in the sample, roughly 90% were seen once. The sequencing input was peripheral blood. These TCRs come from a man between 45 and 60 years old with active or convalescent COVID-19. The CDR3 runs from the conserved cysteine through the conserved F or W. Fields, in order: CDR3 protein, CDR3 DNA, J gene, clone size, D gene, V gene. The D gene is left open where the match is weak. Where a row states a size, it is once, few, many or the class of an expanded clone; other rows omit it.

cdr3_aa: CASSLTLSSYNSPLHF
cdr3_nt: TGTGCCAGCAGCTTAACGCTGAGCTCCTATAATTCACCCCTCCACTTT
j_call: TRBJ1-6
clone_size: .
d_call: .
v_call: TRBV11-2

cdr3_aa: CASSLGRNQPQHF
cdr3_nt: TGTGCCAGCAGCTTAGGGCGCAATCAGCCCCAGCATTTT
j_call: TRBJ1-5
clone_size: once
d_call: .
v_call: TRBV7-2

cdr3_aa: CASGRRTASTDTQYF
cdr3_nt: TGCGCCAGTGGGCGACGGACAGCCAGCACAGATACGCAGTATTTT
j_call: TRBJ2-3
clone_size: .
d_call: .
v_call: TRBV5-1

cdr3_aa: CASRASGRVFF
cdr3_nt: TGTGCCAGCAGAGCCAGTGGGCGCGTGTTCTTC
j_call: TRBJ2-1
clone_size: .
d_call: .
v_call: TRBV2

cdr3_aa: CASSLGTSGAWETQYF
cdr3_nt: TGTGCTAGCAGCCTCGGGACTAGCGGGGCCTGGGAGACCCAGTACTTC
j_call: TRBJ2-5
clone_size: .
d_call: TRBD2
v_call: TRBV7-7

cdr3_aa: CASSSPGLSSHEQYF
cdr3_nt: TGTGCCAGCAGTTCGCCGGGACTATCATCCCACGAGCAGTACTTC
j_call: TRBJ2-7
clone_size: .
d_call: TRBD2
v_call: TRBV28

cdr3_aa: CATSDLKREMADTQYF
cdr3_nt: TGTGCCACCAGTGATTTGAAGCGGGAGATGGCAGATACGCAGTATTTT
j_call: TRBJ2-3
clone_size: once
d_call: TRBD2
v_call: TRBV24-1

cdr3_aa: CASSVEGGTGFYNEQFF
cdr3_nt: TGTGCCAGCAGCGTAGAGGGGGGGACAGGATTCTACAATGAGCAGTTCTTC
j_call: TRBJ2-1
clone_size: once
d_call: .
v_call: TRBV9

cdr3_aa: CATAIPRVQAFF
cdr3_nt: TGTGCCACCGCTATACCGAGGGTACAGGCTTTCTTT
j_call: TRBJ1-1
clone_size: .
d_call: .
v_call: TRBV19

cdr3_aa: CASSLGDRGGTEAFF
cdr3_nt: TGTGCCAGCAGCTTAGGGGACAGGGGCGGAACTGAAGCTTTCTTT
j_call: TRBJ1-1
clone_size: .
d_call: TRBD1
v_call: TRBV7-9

cdr3_aa: CASSLTGTLGAGELFF
cdr3_nt: TGTGCCAGCAGCCTTACCGGGACTCTCGGGGCCGGGGAGCTGTTTTTT
j_call: TRBJ2-2
clone_size: .
d_call: .
v_call: TRBV9